Here is one TCR beta chain with its context. Clones were sequenced by immunoSEQ multiplex PCR, and TCRdb holds only the in-frame ones, with some missing. This sample has roughly 670,000 clones, with more than 80% found just once. This specimen comes from a study of blood T cell repertoires in COVID-19. Trimming left V 3 bases short and J 1 base short, with 4 bases between. The CDR3 extends over 13 amino acids. Germline CDR1 is MNHEY and CDR2 is SVGEGT. This clonotype was sampled from a woman aged 18-35 years with acute or convalescent COVID-19. Sequencing used peripheral blood. The rearrangement joins TRBV6-2 or TRBV6-3 to TRBJ1-5, with D hard to call. CDR3 bases: TGTGCCAGCAGTTATGGCAGCAATCAGCCCCAGCATTTT. As protein: CASSYGSNQPQHF.